This T cell receptor (beta chain) comes out of a study of monozygotic twins with inflammatory bowel disease. Study results and caveats: Especially where disease activity was present, IBD patients had fewer clonotypes in common with others than healthy twins did. Repertoire similarity matched across concordant and discordant twins, perhaps owing to limited power.

TCRdb reanalyzed the 5' RACE reads, giving one entry per CDR3 protein sequence and no DNA. Reported are more than 350,000 distinct CDR3 sequences; the ten largest clones contain about 2.6%. As for this clonotype: The antigen remains unidentified.

The CDR3 extends over 14 amino acids. CDR1 SGHVS and CDR2 FQNEAQ come from the germline V gene. This clonotype originated in a human donor with ulcerative colitis or Crohn's disease, or a healthy co-twin of an affected twin (not recorded which). The sample comprised blood. The rearrangement uses TRBV7-8 and TRBJ2-5. This chain's CDR3 is CASSLMVARETQYF. Supplemented by reference TRBV7-8 and TRBJ2-5, the full variable domain reads GAGVSQSPRYKVAKRGQDVALRCDPISGHVSLFWYQQALGQGPEFLTYFQNEAQLDKSGLPSDRFFAERPEGSVSTLKIQRTQQEDSAVYLCASSLMVARETQYFGPGTRLLVL.